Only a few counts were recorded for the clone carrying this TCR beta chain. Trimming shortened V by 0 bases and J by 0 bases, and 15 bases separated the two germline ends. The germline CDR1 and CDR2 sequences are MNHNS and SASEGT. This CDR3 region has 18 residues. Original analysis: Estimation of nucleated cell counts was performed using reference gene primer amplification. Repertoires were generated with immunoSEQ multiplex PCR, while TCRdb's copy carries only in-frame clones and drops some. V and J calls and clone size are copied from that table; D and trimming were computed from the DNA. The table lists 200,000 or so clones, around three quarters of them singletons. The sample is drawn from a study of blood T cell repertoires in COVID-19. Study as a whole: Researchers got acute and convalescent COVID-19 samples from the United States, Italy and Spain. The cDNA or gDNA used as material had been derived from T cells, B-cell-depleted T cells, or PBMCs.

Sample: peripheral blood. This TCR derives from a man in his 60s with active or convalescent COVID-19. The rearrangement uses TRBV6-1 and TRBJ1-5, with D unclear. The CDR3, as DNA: TGTGCCAGCAGTGAAGCGGGAGAGGGAAGAAGTAGCAATCAGCCCCAGCATTTT. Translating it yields CASSEAGEGRSSNQPQHF.